Below are 26 T cell receptor beta chains sequenced from a single sample in a study of control samples from healthy donors and cancer patients. Sequencing was performed with immunoSEQ multiplex PCR; in TCRdb, only in-frame clones are kept and a portion is missing. Among roughly 120,000 clones listed, around nine tenths were seen once. The sequenced sample was blood. The receptors come from a woman in her 70s in good health.

The chain joins TRBV29-1 to TRBJ1-1; 8 bases line up with TRBD1. The germline CDR1 and CDR2 sequences are SQVTM and ANQGSEA. This CDR3 spans 12 amino acids. Trimming took 7 bases from V and 3 from J; bases not matched to a gene: 4. CDR3 nucleotides: TGCAGCGCACAGGGGGTACACACTGAAGCTTTCTTT. This gives the protein CSAQGVHTEAFF.

This chain joins TRBV29-1 and TRBJ1-1, with D unresolved. The CDR3 contains 12 residues. Trimming removed 1 base at V and 10 bases at J, with 13 bases between. From germline, CDR1 is SQVTM and CDR2 ANQGSEA. CDR3 sequence reads: CSVEVGGAGAFF. The DNA for the CDR3 is TGCAGCGTTGAAGTGGGTGGCGCGGGAGCTTTCTTT.

The CDR3 loop is CASSGTATNEKLFF. In DNA, the CDR3 is TGTGCCAGCAGCGGAACTGCAACTAATGAAAAACTGTTTTTT. The chain employs TRBV5-4 and TRBJ1-4, with D uncertain. Trimming took off 4 bases at V and 0 bases at J, with 7 bases between the two ends. Germline V CDR1 and CDR2: SGHNT, YYREEE (reference sequence). This CDR3 spans 14 amino acids.

The chain has TRBV9 and TRBJ2-2; possibly TRBD2 for D (6 bases). CDR3 size: 15 residues. The germline CDR1 and CDR2 sequences are SGDLS and YYNGEE. The V end was cut by 0 bases, the J end by 6 bases, with 12 bases between. CDR3 sequence: CASSVVSGEAGELFF. For the CDR3, the DNA is TGTGCCAGCAGCGTAGTCTCGGGAGAGGCCGGGGAGCTGTTTTTT.

The chain combines TRBV6-5 with TRBJ1-1; tentatively, D is TRBD1 (6 bases). Germline V gene sequence: CDR1 MNHEY, CDR2 SVGAGI. V was clipped by 7 bases and J by 1 base, with 10 bases between them. This CDR3 contains 13 residues. CDR3 bases: TGTGCCAGCATCAAACAGGGGAACACTGAAGCTTTCTTT. Residues: CASIKQGNTEAFF.

This rearrangement joins TRBV7-3 to TRBJ2-4; no clear D. Germline lookup yields CDR1 SGHTA and CDR2 FQGTGA. The CDR3 length is 17 residues. V lost 7 bases, J lost 3 bases, and 22 bases lay in between. CDR3 in DNA: TGTGCCAGCAACAAATTTAGTACCTTCCCCGGCAAAAACATTCAGTACTTC. Protein sequence: CASNKFSTFPGKNIQYF. Drawing the rest from reference TRBV7-3 and TRBJ2-4, the complete variable domain is GAGVSQTPSNKVTEKGKYVELRCDPISGHTALYWYRQSLGQGPEFLIYFQGTGAADDSGLPNDRFFAVRPEGSVSTLKIQRTERGDSAVYLCASNKFSTFPGKNIQYFGAGTRLSVL.

This clone has more than one count but fewer than ten. The V call is TRBV5-1, the J call TRBJ1-2, with D unresolved. The CDR3 is 13 residues long. Trimming took 1 base from V and 4 from J, leaving 8 bases between them. Looked up from germline, CDR1 is SGHRS and CDR2 is YFSETQ. The CDR3 loop is CASSLQVRYGYTF. The CDR3 DNA reads TGCGCCAGCAGCTTGCAAGTTCGCTATGGCTACACCTTC.

The chain has TRBV7-9 and TRBJ2-5; 7 nucleotides agree with TRBD1. With V trimmed by 1 base and J by 0 bases, 2 bases remained unmatched. The CDR3 length is 15 residues. The germline V gene has CDR1 SEHNR and CDR2 FQNEAQ (reference sequence). CDR3 sequence (DNA): TGTGCCAGCAGCTTAGGGGACAGCAACCAAGAGACCCAGTACTTC. It codes for CASSLGDSNQETQYF.

The chain recombines TRBV6-1 with TRBJ2-7; D gene unclear. The CDR3 runs 14 residues. Germline V lookup: CDR1 MNHNS, CDR2 SASEGT. Trimming stripped 2 bases from V and 0 bases from J, with 8 bases between. The CDR3: CASSESGSSYEQYF. The CDR3 nucleotides read TGTGCCAGCAGTGAAAGTGGATCCTCCTACGAGCAGTACTTC.

This chain connects TRBV3-1 (or the pseudogene TRBV3-2) to TRBJ2-7; 7 positions match TRBD1. V lost 3 bases to trimming and J lost 2 bases; unmatched junction nucleotides: 10. The CDR3 extends over 16 amino acids. Germline V CDR1 and CDR2: LGHDT, YNNKEL (reference sequence). The CDR3 DNA follows: TGTGCCAGCAGCCAGGGATCCGGGACAGTCACCTACGAGCAGTACTTC. Translated: CASSQGSGTVTYEQYF.

The gene calls are TRBV5-1 and TRBJ2-5; the D is unclear. The V and J ends lost 4 bases and 0 bases respectively, with 10 bases between them. Germline-derived CDR1 and CDR2 are SGHRS and YFSETQ. This CDR3 is 14 amino acids long. DNA of the CDR3: TGCGCCAGCAGCCTGCTCCGGGACCAAGAGACCCAGTACTTC. Its translation is CASSLLRDQETQYF.

This clone was counted a few times. This chain uses TRBV7-9 with TRBJ2-3; D is unresolved. Trimming pared 5 bases from V and 1 base from J, leaving 1 base between. The CDR3 runs 11 residues. Looked up from germline, CDR1 is SEHNR and CDR2 is FQNEAQ (reference sequence). Here the CDR3 reads CASSRTDTQYF. CDR3 nucleotides: TGTGCCAGCAGCCGCACAGATACGCAGTATTTT.

This chain links TRBV5-5 with TRBJ1-5; 10 bases agree with TRBD1. The CDR3 contains 15 residues. Germline V gene sequence: CDR1 SGHKS, CDR2 YYEKEE (reference sequence). Trimming at V came to 1 base and at J to 4 bases, leaving 2 bases not matched to a gene. The CDR3 nucleotides are TGTGCCAGCAGCTTGACGGACAGGGGGAATCAGCCCCAGCATTTT. This gives the protein CASSLTDRGNQPQHF.

The chain has TRBV7-2 and TRBJ2-4; 8 bases agree with TRBD1. This CDR3 is 13 amino acids long. Germline trimming cut 1 base from V and 10 bases from J; bases unmatched to any gene: 3. CDR1 and CDR2 from the germline V gene are SGHTA and FQGNSA. The CDR3 bases are TGTGCCAGCAGCTTAGTTGGGACAGGTATTCAGTACTTC. Protein sequence: CASSLVGTGIQYF.

On this clone itself: An end of the junction does not agree with germline; a read error may underlie this. This rearrangement joins TRBV5-4 to TRBJ2-3; perhaps TRBD2 as D (5 bases). Germline V gene sequence: CDR1 SGHNT, CDR2 YYREEE (reference sequence). There are 14 residues in the CDR3. CDR3 DNA sequence: TGTGCCGGCAGCCCCGGGGTTGGGGCAGATACGCAGTATTTT. This sequence encodes CAGSPGVGADTQYF.

The V gene is TRBV11-2, the J gene TRBJ2-1, with 9 bases matching TRBD2. Losses at the gene ends were 5 bases for V and 3 bases for J; bases not matched to a gene: 5. In germline, CDR1 is SGHAT, CDR2 FQNNGV. The length of the CDR3 is 15 residues. CDR3 coding DNA: TGTGCCAGCAGCGTGAGGACTAGCGTCTACAATGAGCAGTTCTTC. It yields the protein CASSVRTSVYNEQFF.

This clone was recorded only once. The chain joins TRBV5-4 to TRBJ1-1; D possibly corresponds to TRBD1 (5 bases). From germline, CDR1 is SGHNT and CDR2 YYREEE (reference sequence). Trimming took off 3 bases at V and 4 bases at J, with 7 bases between the two ends. This CDR3 region has 12 residues. DNA of the CDR3: TGTGCCAGCAGCTGGGGGGGCACTGAAGCTTTCTTT. This codes for CASSWGGTEAFF.

V and J are TRBV19 and TRBJ1-1; D ambiguous. V gave up 7 bases and J gave up 2 bases, with 11 bases separating them. There are 13 residues in the CDR3. Per the germline V gene, CDR1 is LNHDA and CDR2 is SQIVND (reference sequence). The CDR3 region has the DNA TGTGCCAGTACTGTCGGTTTAAACACTGAAGCTTTCTTT. Translated: CASTVGLNTEAFF.

This chain uses TRBV7-3 with TRBJ2-2, with 8 bases matching TRBD2. Germline CDR1 SGHTA, CDR2 FQGTGA. CDR3 length: 17 amino acids. The J segment lost 0 bases and the V segment lost 0 bases, leaving 3 bases of the junction unmatched. The CDR3 region is CASSLTAGVANTGELFF. The DNA for the CDR3 is TGTGCCAGCAGCTTAACAGCGGGGGTAGCGAACACCGGGGAGCTGTTTTTT.

The J gene is TRBJ2-1, the V gene TRBV4-1, with TRBD2 identical over 12 bases. The germline gives CDR1 MGHRA, CDR2 YSYEKL. The J segment lost 5 bases and the V segment lost 0 bases, leaving 14 bases of the junction unmatched. The CDR3 is 20 residues long. CDR3 amino acids: CASSQEGGTSGSKRDNEQFF. The CDR3 DNA follows: TGCGCCAGCAGCCAAGAAGGGGGGACTAGCGGGTCAAAGAGGGACAATGAGCAGTTCTTC.

The chain links TRBV7-9 to TRBJ1-3; 8 bases map to TRBD1. The CDR3 has 16 residues. The junction had 5 bases not matched to a gene; V was cut back by 3 bases and J by 1 base. Germline values: CDR1 SEHNR, CDR2 FQNEAQ (reference sequence). CDR3 residues: CASSFIRDRSGNTIYF. The CDR3 nucleotides are TGTGCCAGCAGCTTTATAAGGGACAGGTCTGGAAACACCATATATTTT.

This chain connects TRBV7-2 to TRBJ1-2; D ambiguous. In germline, CDR1 is SGHTA, CDR2 FQGNSA. The CDR3 extends over 14 amino acids. Trimming cost V 6 bases and J 4 bases, with 15 bases left between them. The CDR3 nucleotides are TGTGCCAGCAGGTGGGCCTCCTCAGGCTATGGCTACACCTTC. This translates into CASRWASSGYGYTF.

The J gene is TRBJ1-2, the V gene TRBV10-3; D is unclear. The CDR3 sequence is 15 residues long. Germline CDR1 ENHRY, CDR2 SYGVKD. V dropped 3 bases and J dropped 2 bases, with 13 bases sitting between them. The CDR3 nucleotides read TGTGCCATCAGTGATGGGCAGAACTTGAACTATGGCTACACCTTC. This encodes CAISDGQNLNYGYTF.

This chain joins TRBV5-1 and TRBJ1-4; D is uncertain. The CDR3 loop spans 13 amino acids. CDR1 is SGHRS, CDR2 YFSETQ, per germline. V was pared by 4 bases and J by 8 bases, with 12 bases between. The CDR3 reads CASSEEWEEKLFF. DNA for the CDR3: TGCGCCAGCAGCGAGGAGTGGGAGGAAAAACTGTTTTTT.

CDR3 bases: TGTGCCAGCAGTCTCCAGGGGACCCTTAATGAAAAACTGTTTTTT. It translates to CASSLQGTLNEKLFF. The chain couples TRBV6-5 to TRBJ1-4, with D perhaps matching TRBD1 (6 bases). Trimming left V 5 bases short and J 4 bases short, with 14 bases between. Germline loops: CDR1 MNHEY, CDR2 SVGAGI. The CDR3 contains 15 residues.

This chain uses TRBV10-1 with TRBJ2-3; D perhaps matches TRBD1 (5 bases). Looked up from germline, CDR1 is WNHNN and CDR2 is SYGVQD (reference sequence). The ends were cut back, 2 bases at V and 6 bases at J, with 9 bases in the middle. This CDR3 region has 13 residues. CDR3 sequence: CASSELPGDTQYF. The DNA for the CDR3 is TGCGCCAGCAGTGAGCTCCCAGGGGATACGCAGTATTTT.